This T cell receptor beta chain was captured by sequencing in a study of CD8+CD57+ T cells in acquired aplastic anemia. For the study at large: Mean DNA quantity obtained from sorted CD4+ and CD8+ cells was around 3.2 ug.

Whoever was chosen for sequencing had shown CD8+CD57+ cell expansion by flow cytometry. Every one of the patients had aplastic anemia (severe, acquired). V was trimmed by 3 bases and J by 2 bases, leaving 14 bases between them. Germline V gene sequence: CDR1 SGHRS, CDR2 YFSETQ. This CDR3 region has 15 residues. This clonotype was detected many times. Its antigen remains unidentified. CDR3 and TCR beta VDJ profiling relied on a genomic DNA template. MiXCR, applied by TCRdb to the reads, yields one record per CDR3 protein. The sample lists 250,000 to 350,000 distinct CDR3 sequences, 45% to 65% occurring once. Study-level results: Common to patients and controls were twenty-nine CD8+ CDR3 sequences. Significance was not reached for CD8+ Simpson's diversity between patients and controls.

This sequence was found in a human donor with aplastic anemia. The gene calls are TRBV5-1 and TRBJ2-5, with a weak D call TRBD2 (7 bases). The material sequenced was sorted CD4+, CD8+, or CD8+CD57+ T cells (not recorded which) from PBMCs. The CDR3 here is CASSSGAGAQETQYF. CDR3 nucleotides: TGCGCCAGCAGCTCGGGGGCGGGGGCACAAGAGACCCAGTACTTC. Full variable domain (outside the CDR3, taken from reference TRBV5-1 and TRBJ2-5): KAGVTQTPRYLIKTRGQQVTLSCSPISGHRSVSWYQQTPGQGLQFLFEYFSETQRNKGNFPGRFSGRQFSNSRSEMNVSTLELGDSALYLCASSSGAGAQETQYFGPGTRLLVL.